Detailed here is one T cell receptor (beta chain). The target antigen is unknown. The sample originates from a study of early T cells in non-severe SARS-CoV-2 infection. Study-wide results and limits: Matching with VDJdb favored anti-spike CD8 responses (missing private and CD4 specificities).

Between the trimmed V and J ends, which lost 6 bases and 0 bases, there was a span of 12 bases. Germline V gene data show CDR1 as MNHEY and CDR2 as SVGAGI. This CDR3 is 14 amino acids long. Attached unique molecular identifiers marked individual cDNA molecules. TCRdb re-derived calls from the 5' RACE reads in MiXCR, one entry per CDR3 protein. Here the sample spans over 85,000 distinct CDR3 sequences, around 12% being singletons. The sequence came from an adult who was a healthcare worker with PCR-confirmed SARS-CoV-2 infection or an uninfected control (not recorded which). This sequence joins TRBV6-5 and TRBJ2-7; no definite D call. This specimen was whole blood, taken at baseline. CDR3 bases: TGTGCCAGCAGGCGAACCGTAAGCTCCTACGAGCAGTACTTC. Translation gives CASRRTVSSYEQYF.